This T cell receptor (beta chain) stems from a study of T-cell memory formation after mild COVID-19. About the research overall: Among the donors, TCR clusters were largely specific to each donor.

The 5'RACE method, run with constant-segment primers, produced TCR alpha and TCR beta cDNA libraries (carrying sample barcodes and UMIs). TCRdb re-called the 5' RACE reads with MiXCR, one entry per CDR3 protein. The repertoire holds about 360,000 distinct CDR3 sequences, with about an eighth as singletons. This clonotype turned up a few times. This CDR3 has 16 amino acids. Trimming stripped 4 bases from V and 0 bases from J, with 15 bases between. In germline, CDR1 is SGHNT, CDR2 YYREEE (reference sequence). The sample comprised PBMCs or a T cell subset sorted from them (not recorded which). The origin of this receptor is a man aged 18 to 29 who had mild COVID-19 (a few samples of this study predate the infection). Cell type and time point are not known. J is TRBJ2-3 and V is TRBV5-4; D call uncertain. CDR3 amino acids: CASSPGRVFSTDTQYF. CDR3 coding DNA: TGTGCCAGCAGCCCCGGTAGAGTATTTAGCACAGATACGCAGTATTTT.